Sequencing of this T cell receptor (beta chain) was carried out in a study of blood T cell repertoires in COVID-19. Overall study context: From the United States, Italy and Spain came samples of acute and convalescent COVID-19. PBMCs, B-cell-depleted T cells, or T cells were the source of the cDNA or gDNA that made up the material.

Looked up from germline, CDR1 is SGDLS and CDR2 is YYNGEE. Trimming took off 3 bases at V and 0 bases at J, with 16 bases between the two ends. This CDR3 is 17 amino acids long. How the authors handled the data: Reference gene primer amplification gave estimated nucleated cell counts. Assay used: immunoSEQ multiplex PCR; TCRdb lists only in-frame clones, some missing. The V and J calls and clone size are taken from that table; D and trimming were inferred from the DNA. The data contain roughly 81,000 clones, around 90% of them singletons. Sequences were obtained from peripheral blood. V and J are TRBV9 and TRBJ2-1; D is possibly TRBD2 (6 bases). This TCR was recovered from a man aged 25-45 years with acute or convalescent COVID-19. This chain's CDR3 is CASSGGTSRSSYNEQFF. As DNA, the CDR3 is TGTGCCAGCAGCGGCGGGACTTCCCGAAGCTCCTACAATGAGCAGTTCTTC.